The 4 T cell receptor beta chains reported below all come from one sample, sequenced in a study of blood T cells in healthy people across ages. Sample-barcoded 5' priming and a J-beta primer mix drove a second PCR of roughly 6 to 12 cycles. TCRdb used MiXCR to reprocess the 5' RACE reads, holding one entry per CDR3 protein. The sample yields about 780,000 distinct CDR3 sequences, 20% to 30% seen once. This sample was shared with a second study, whose subject was T cells of mothers and their children.

Sequenced: blood. Every receptor here comes from a boy aged 10-17 years in good health.

The chain has TRBV9 and TRBJ2-2; D is perhaps TRBD1 (5 bases). The CDR3 has 16 amino acids. V was cut by 0 bases and J by 4 bases, with 13 bases left in between. From germline, CDR1 is SGDLS and CDR2 YYNGEE. The CDR3 DNA follows: TGTGCCAGCAGCGTAGGCAGGGTTCGGGTCACCGGGGAGCTGTTTTTT. This translates into CASSVGRVRVTGELFF.

This clonotype has a handful of counts. The rearrangement uses TRBV30 and TRBJ1-5; D possibly corresponds to TRBD1 (6 bases). The germline gives CDR1 GTSNPN, CDR2 SVGIG (reference sequence). V was shortened by 2 bases and J by 3 bases, with 11 bases between the two germline ends. The CDR3 is 14 amino acids. The CDR3 region has the DNA TGTGCCTGGAGTAGGACAGTTAACAATCAGCCCCAGCATTTT. This translates into CAWSRTVNNQPQHF.

This chain connects TRBV6-2 or TRBV6-3 to TRBJ2-7, with D possibly being TRBD1 or TRBD2 (5 bases each). The germline V gene has CDR1 MNHEY and CDR2 SVGEGT. This CDR3 is 15 amino acids long. V was cut by 5 bases and J by 1 base, with 15 bases left in between. As DNA, the CDR3 is TGTGCCAGCAGTCAACCCGGGACGCTTTCCTACGAGCAGTACTTC. Translation: CASSQPGTLSYEQYF.

The rearrangement joins TRBV9 to TRBJ2-1, with D hard to call. The V gene lost 0 bases and the J gene lost 6 bases, with 22 bases spanning the gap. The length of the CDR3 is 18 residues. Germline CDR1 reads SGDLS; CDR2 reads YYNGEE. The CDR3 region has the DNA TGTGCCAGCAGCGTAGGTGGGTTTGGTGGCTCCGAGGCCAATGAGCAGTTCTTC. Its protein is CASSVGGFGGSEANEQFF. Full variable domain (rest looked up from reference TRBV9 and TRBJ2-1): DSGVTQTPKHLITATGQRVTLRCSPRSGDLSVYWYQQSLDQGLQFLIQYYNGEERAKGNILERFSAQQFPDLHSELNLSSLELGDSALYFCASSVGGFGGSEANEQFFGPGTRLTVL.